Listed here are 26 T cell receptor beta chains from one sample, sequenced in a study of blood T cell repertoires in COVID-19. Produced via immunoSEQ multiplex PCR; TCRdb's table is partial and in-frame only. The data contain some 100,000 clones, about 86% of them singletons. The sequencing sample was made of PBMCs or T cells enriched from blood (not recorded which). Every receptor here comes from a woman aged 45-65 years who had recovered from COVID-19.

CDR3 amino acids: CASSQGTGVNVDTIYF. The CDR3 bases are TGCGCCAGCAGCCAAGGAACAGGGGTAAACGTGGACACCATATATTTT. The chain recombines TRBV4-1 with TRBJ1-3, with 7 bases aligning to TRBD1. CDR1 and CDR2 (germline): MGHRA, YSYEKL. V shed 1 base and J 8 bases; nucleotides not matched to a gene: 11. The CDR3 consists of 16 residues.

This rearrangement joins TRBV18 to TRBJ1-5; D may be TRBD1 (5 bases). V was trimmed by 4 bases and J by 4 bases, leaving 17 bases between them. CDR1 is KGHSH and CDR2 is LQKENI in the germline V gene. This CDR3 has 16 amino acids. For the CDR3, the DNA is TGTGCCAGCTCACAAATCGCAGGGTCGAGAAATCAGCCCCAGCATTTT. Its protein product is CASSQIAGSRNQPQHF.

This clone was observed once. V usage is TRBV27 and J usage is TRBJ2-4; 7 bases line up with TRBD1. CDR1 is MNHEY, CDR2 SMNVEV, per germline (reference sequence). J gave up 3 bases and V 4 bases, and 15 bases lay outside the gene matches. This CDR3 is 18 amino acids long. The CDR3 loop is CASSSRRVTGNGKNIQYF. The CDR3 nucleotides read TGTGCCAGCAGTTCCCGCAGGGTGACAGGGAATGGCAAAAACATTCAGTACTTC.

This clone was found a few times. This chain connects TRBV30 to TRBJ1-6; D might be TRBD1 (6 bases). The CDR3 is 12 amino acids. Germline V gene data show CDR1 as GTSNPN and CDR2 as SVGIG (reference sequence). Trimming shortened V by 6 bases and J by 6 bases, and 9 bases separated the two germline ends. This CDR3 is CACWTVNSPLHF. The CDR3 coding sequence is TGTGCCTGTTGGACAGTTAATTCACCCCTCCACTTT.

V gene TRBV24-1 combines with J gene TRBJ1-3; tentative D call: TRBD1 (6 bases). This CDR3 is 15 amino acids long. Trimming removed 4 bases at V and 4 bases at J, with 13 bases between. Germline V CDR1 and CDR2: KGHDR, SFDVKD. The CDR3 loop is CATSDPTGSGNTIYF. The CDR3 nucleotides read TGTGCCACCAGTGACCCAACAGGGAGCGGAAACACCATATATTTT.

In DNA, the CDR3 is TGTGCCAGCAGCCTCGGACATAAGAATCAGCCCCAGCATTTT. Protein product: CASSLGHKNQPQHF. The chain combines TRBV3-1 (or the pseudogene TRBV3-2) with TRBJ1-5, with D possibly matching TRBD1 (5 bases). Germline V gene lookup returns CDR1 LGHDT and CDR2 YNNKEL (reference sequence). CDR3 size: 14 residues. Trimming took off 4 bases at V and 4 bases at J, with 11 bases between the two ends.

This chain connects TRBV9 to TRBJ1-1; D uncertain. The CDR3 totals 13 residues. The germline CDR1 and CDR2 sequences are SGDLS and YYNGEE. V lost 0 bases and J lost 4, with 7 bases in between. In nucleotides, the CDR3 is TGTGCCAGCAGCGTAGAGGGAGGCACTGAAGCTTTCTTT. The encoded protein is CASSVEGGTEAFF.

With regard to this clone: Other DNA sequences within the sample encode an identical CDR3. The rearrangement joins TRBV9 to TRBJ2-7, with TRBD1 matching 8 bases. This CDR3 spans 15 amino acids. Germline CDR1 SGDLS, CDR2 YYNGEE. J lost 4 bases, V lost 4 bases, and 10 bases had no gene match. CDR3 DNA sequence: TGTGCCAGCAGCCCGGGACAGGTTGTCGGGTACGAGCAGTACTTC. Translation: CASSPGQVVGYEQYF.

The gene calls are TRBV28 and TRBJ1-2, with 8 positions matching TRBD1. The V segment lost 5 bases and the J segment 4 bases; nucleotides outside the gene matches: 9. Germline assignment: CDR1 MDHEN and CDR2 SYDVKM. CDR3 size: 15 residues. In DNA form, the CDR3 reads TGTGCCAGCAGTCCTAGGGACAGGCGTCGCTATGGCTACACCTTC. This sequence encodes CASSPRDRRRYGYTF.

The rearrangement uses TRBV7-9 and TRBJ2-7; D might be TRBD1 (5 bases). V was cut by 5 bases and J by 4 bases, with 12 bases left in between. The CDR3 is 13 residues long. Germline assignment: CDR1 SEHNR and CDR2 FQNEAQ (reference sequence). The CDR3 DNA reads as TGTGCCAGCAGCGCTGACAGCCTATACGAGCAGTACTTC. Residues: CASSADSLYEQYF. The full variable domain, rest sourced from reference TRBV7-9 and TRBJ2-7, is DTGVSQNPRHKITKRGQNVTFRCDPISEHNRLYWYRQTLGQGPEFLTYFQNEAQLEKSRLLSDRFSAERPKGSFSTLEIQRTEQGDSAMYLCASSADSLYEQYFGPGTRLTVT.

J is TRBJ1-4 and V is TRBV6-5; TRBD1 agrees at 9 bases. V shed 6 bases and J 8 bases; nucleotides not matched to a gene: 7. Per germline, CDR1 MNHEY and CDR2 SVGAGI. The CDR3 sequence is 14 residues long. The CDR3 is CASSYDRGDEKLFF. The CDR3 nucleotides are TGTGCCAGCAGCTACGACAGGGGGGACGAAAAACTGTTTTTT.

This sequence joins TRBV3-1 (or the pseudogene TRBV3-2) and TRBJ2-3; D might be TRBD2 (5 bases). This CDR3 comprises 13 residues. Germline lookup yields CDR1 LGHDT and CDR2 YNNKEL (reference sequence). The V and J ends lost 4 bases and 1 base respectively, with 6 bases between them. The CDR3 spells CASSRSGTDTQYF. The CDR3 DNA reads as TGTGCCAGCAGCCGTAGCGGCACAGATACGCAGTATTTT.

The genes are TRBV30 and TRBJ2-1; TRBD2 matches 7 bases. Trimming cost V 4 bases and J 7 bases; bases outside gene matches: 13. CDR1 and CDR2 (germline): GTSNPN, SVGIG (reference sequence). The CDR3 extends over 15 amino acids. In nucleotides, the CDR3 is TGTGCCTGGATAGGCGGGAGCTCTCTTTGGAATGAGCAGTTCTTC. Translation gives CAWIGGSSLWNEQFF.

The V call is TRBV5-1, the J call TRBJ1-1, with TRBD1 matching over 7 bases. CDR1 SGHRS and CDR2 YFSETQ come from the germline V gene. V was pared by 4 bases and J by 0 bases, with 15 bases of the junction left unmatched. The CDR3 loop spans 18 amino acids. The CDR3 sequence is CASSIRQGSETMNTEAFF. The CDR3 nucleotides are TGCGCCAGCAGCATTAGACAGGGATCGGAGACGATGAACACTGAAGCTTTCTTT.

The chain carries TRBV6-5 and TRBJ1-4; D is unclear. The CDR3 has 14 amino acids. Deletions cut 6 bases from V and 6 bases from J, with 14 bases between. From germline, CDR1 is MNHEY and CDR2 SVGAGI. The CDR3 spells CASSPGGTDEKLFF. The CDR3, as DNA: TGTGCCAGCAGCCCGGGAGGAACGGATGAAAAACTGTTTTTT.

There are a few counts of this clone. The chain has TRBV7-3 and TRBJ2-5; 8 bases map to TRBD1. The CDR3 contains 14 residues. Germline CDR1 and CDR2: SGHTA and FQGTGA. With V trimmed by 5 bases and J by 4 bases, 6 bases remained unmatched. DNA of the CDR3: TGTGCCAGCAGCGGGGGACAGGTTGGAGAGACCCAGTACTTC. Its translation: CASSGGQVGETQYF.

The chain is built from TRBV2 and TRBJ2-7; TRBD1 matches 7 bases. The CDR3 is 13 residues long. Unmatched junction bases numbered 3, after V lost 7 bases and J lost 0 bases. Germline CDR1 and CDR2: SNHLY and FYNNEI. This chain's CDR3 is CASTGDSSYEQYF. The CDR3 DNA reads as TGTGCCAGCACTGGGGACAGCTCCTACGAGCAGTACTTC. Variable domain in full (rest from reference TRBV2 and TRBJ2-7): EPEVTQTPSHQVTQMGQEVILRCVPISNHLYFYWYRQILGQKVEFLVSFYNNEISEKSEIFDDQFSVERPDGSNFTLKIRSTKLEDSAMYFCASTGDSSYEQYFGPGTRLTVT.

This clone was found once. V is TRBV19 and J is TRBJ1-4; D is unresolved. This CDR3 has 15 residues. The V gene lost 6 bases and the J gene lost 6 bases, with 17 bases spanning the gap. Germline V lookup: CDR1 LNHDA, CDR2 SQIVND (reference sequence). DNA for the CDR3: TGTGCCAGTAGCCATACTTCGGGGTTACATGAAAAACTGTTTTTT. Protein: CASSHTSGLHEKLFF.

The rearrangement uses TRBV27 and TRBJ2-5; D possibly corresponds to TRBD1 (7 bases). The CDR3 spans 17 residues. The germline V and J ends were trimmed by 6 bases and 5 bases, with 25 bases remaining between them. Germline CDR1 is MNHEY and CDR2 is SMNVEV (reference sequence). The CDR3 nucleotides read TGTGCCAGCAGCCCCAGCCCAAAAGGAGGGGGCGGGGAGACCCAGTACTTC. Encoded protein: CASSPSPKGGGGETQYF.

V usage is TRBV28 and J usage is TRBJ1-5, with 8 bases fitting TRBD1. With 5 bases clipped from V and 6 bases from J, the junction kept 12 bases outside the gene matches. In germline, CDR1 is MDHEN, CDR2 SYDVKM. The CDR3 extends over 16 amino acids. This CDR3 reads CASSQAAGGWGQPQHF. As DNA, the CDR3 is TGTGCCAGCAGTCAAGCCGCAGGGGGCTGGGGTCAGCCCCAGCATTTT.

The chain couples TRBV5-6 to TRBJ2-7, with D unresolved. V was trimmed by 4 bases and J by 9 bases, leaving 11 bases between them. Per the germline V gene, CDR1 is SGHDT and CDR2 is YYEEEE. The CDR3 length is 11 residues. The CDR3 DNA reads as TGTGCCAGCAGCCGCACAGCAGGGCAGTACTTC. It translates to CASSRTAGQYF.

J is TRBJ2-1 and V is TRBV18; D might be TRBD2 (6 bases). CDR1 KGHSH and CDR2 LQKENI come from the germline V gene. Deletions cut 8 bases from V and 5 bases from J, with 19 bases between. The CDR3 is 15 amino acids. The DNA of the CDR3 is TGTGCCAGCGTACTAGCCTCAAATCTCAACAATGAGCAGTTCTTC. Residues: CASVLASNLNNEQFF.

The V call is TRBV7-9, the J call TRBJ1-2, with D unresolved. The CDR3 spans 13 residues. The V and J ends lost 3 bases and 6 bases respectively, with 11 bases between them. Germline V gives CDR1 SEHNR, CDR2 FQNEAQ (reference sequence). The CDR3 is CASSFQVANGYTF. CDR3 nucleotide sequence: TGTGCCAGCAGCTTTCAGGTAGCGAATGGCTACACCTTC.

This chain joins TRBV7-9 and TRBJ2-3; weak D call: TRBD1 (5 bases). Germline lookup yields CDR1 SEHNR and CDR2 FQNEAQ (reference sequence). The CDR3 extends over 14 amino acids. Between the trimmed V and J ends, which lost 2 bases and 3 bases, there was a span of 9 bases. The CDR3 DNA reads TGTGCCAGCAGCTTAATGCAGGGTACAGATACGCAGTATTTT. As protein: CASSLMQGTDTQYF.

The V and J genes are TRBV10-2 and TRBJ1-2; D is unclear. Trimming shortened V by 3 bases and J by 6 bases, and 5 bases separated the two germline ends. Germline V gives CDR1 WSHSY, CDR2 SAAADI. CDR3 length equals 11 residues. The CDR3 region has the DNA TGCGCCAGCAGTGACCCCAATGGCTACACCTTC. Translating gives CASSDPNGYTF.

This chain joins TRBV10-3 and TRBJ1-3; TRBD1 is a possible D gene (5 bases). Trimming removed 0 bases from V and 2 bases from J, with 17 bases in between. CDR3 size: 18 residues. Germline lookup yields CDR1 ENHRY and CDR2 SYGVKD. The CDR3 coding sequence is TGTGCCATCAGTGAGTCGAAGGGGTGGGGATCGGCTGGAAACACCATATATTTT. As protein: CAISESKGWGSAGNTIYF.